Below, 10 T cell receptor beta chains from the same sample are listed, as sequenced in a study of vaccination effects on CD4 cells after COVID-19. No antigen is known for these receptors. When around 10 days of culture had elapsed, CD4+ T cells were isolated. Clones were sequenced by immunoSEQ multiplex PCR, and TCRdb holds only the in-frame ones, with some missing. The sample holds about 25,000 clones, roughly 73% seen once. The starting material was CD4+ T cells from PBMCs cultured without peptide, obtained before COVID-19 vaccination. Receptors were obtained from a human donor who received a COVID-19 vaccine.

The chain couples TRBV7-9 to TRBJ1-1; tentative D call: TRBD1 (6 bases). The V gene lost 7 bases and the J gene lost 0 bases, with 18 bases spanning the gap. CDR1 is SEHNR, CDR2 FQNEAQ, per germline (reference sequence). The CDR3 totals 16 residues. CDR3 amino acids: CASTPRWGAMNTEAFF. The CDR3 nucleotides are TGTGCCAGCACTCCCCGGTGGGGGGCTATGAACACTGAAGCTTTCTTT.

The rearrangement links TRBV6-6 to TRBJ2-3; D is uncertain. The germline CDR1 and CDR2 sequences are MNHNY and SVGAGI (reference sequence). V was trimmed by 6 bases and J by 6 bases, leaving 13 bases between them. The CDR3 is 13 residues long. The chain's CDR3 is CASSPPGTDTQYF. CDR3 nucleotides: TGTGCCAGCAGCCCTCCCGGTACGGATACGCAGTATTTT.

This chain joins TRBV19 and TRBJ2-7; TRBD1 is a possible D gene (6 bases). CDR1 and CDR2 from the germline V gene are LNHDA and SQIVND (reference sequence). V lost 6 bases to trimming and J lost 1 base, with 16 bases between them. The CDR3 loop spans 15 amino acids. As DNA, the CDR3 is TGTGCCAGTAGGGGGGCTGGGGCGAAATCCTACGAGCAGTACTTC. It specifies CASRGAGAKSYEQYF.

The chain joins TRBV5-1 to TRBJ2-1, with D uncertain. The CDR3 has 15 amino acids. Germline V gives CDR1 SGHRS, CDR2 YFSETQ. The V end was cut by 5 bases, the J end by 0 bases, with 12 bases between. CDR3 protein: CASSSTLSSYNEQFF. CDR3 bases: TGCGCCAGCAGTTCGACTCTAAGCTCCTACAATGAGCAGTTCTTC.

CDR3 in DNA: TGTGCCAGCAGTTCGCATCAGGGTGGCGAGACCCAGTACTTC. It is translated as CASSSHQGGETQYF. This chain links TRBV28 with TRBJ2-5, with TRBD1 as a possible D gene (5 bases). V lost 4 bases to trimming and J lost 5 bases, with 14 bases between them. The germline gives CDR1 MDHEN, CDR2 SYDVKM. This CDR3 comprises 14 residues.

This clone showed up just a few times. This chain joins TRBV5-1 and TRBJ1-2; D call uncertain. V was clipped by 0 bases and J by 5 bases, with 14 bases between them. Per the germline V gene, CDR1 is SGHRS and CDR2 is YFSETQ. The CDR3 has 15 residues. DNA for the CDR3: TGCGCCAGCAGCTTGGACCTCGGACGGTCGTATGGCTACACCTTC. Amino acid sequence: CASSLDLGRSYGYTF.

The chain links TRBV7-2 to TRBJ2-3; 15 bases agree with TRBD2. Germline V gene data show CDR1 as SGHTA and CDR2 as FQGNSA. V lost 5 bases, J lost 8 bases, and 8 bases stayed unmatched. This CDR3 contains 16 residues. The CDR3 nucleotides read TGTGCCAGCAGCCAGGGACTAGCGGGAGGACAGCGTACGCAGTATTTT. It encodes CASSQGLAGGQRTQYF.

This chain joins TRBV4-2 and TRBJ1-1; 8 bases are a match to TRBD1. The CDR3 is 14 residues long. Germline CDR1 reads LGHNA; CDR2 reads YNFKEQ. J was trimmed by 0 bases and V by 3 bases; bases with no gene match: 0. The CDR3 region is CASSQGQVNTEAFF. CDR3 sequence (DNA): TGTGCCAGCAGCCAGGGACAGGTGAACACTGAAGCTTTCTTT.

The chain joins TRBV4-2 to TRBJ2-5; TRBD2 aligns across 9 bases. V trimming: 0 bases; J trimming: 4 bases; junction bases outside the gene matches: 3. This CDR3 contains 15 residues. The germline V gene has CDR1 LGHNA and CDR2 YNFKEQ. CDR3 coding DNA: TGTGCCAGCAGCCAAGATCGCGGGAGGGTAGAGACCCAGTACTTC. The encoded protein is CASSQDRGRVETQYF.

The chain combines TRBV5-1 with TRBJ1-2; tentatively, D is TRBD1 (6 bases). Germline lookup yields CDR1 SGHRS and CDR2 YFSETQ. The ends were cut back, 0 bases at V and 6 bases at J, with 18 bases in the middle. The CDR3 sequence is 16 residues long. For the CDR3, the DNA is TGCGCCAGCAGCTTGGCCAAAACGGGGGGCCCAAATGGCTACACCTTC. It is translated as CASSLAKTGGPNGYTF.